This T cell receptor beta chain came from a study of blood T cell repertoires in COVID-19. The CDR3 consists of 15 residues. Germline CDR1 MNHEY, CDR2 SVGEGT. V was pared by 0 bases and J by 5 bases, with 11 bases between. Per the authors' pipeline: Estimation of nucleated cell counts relied on the amplification of reference gene primers. TCRdb's copy holds only in-frame clones and misses some; the assay was immunoSEQ multiplex PCR. From that table come the V and J calls and clone size; the DNA was used to work out D and trimming. The sample records 90,000 to 120,000 clones, over 65% being singletons.

This sequence was found in a woman aged 35 to 49 with acute or convalescent COVID-19. The chain joins TRBV6-2 or TRBV6-3 to TRBJ2-1; D ambiguous. The sample consisted of peripheral blood. Here the CDR3 reads CASSYSAEYHNEQFF. The CDR3 DNA sequence: TGTGCCAGCAGTTACTCCGCGGAATACCACAATGAGCAGTTCTTC.